These T cell receptor beta chains were read from a single sample in a study of post-analysis software for immune sequencing data. TCRdb analysed the PCR reads with MiXCR anew, one entry per CDR3 protein. The profile shows hundreds of thousands of distinct CDR3 sequences, approximately 53% of them singletons. Sequenced sample: blood. These receptors originate from a girl between 10 and 17 years old with multiple sclerosis. CDR3s include the opening cysteine and the closing phenylalanine or tryptophan. A D gene is named only where the DNA matches it firmly. Clone size is shown for a subset of rows, as once, few, many or a class of expanded clone.

clone_size j_call v_call d_call cdr3_nt cdr3_aa
few TRBJ2-7 TRBV11-2 TRBD1 TGTGCCAGCAGTTGGGACAGCCTCTCCTACGAGCAGTACTTC CASSWDSLSYEQYF
. TRBJ2-7 TRBV29-1 . TGCAGCGTTGGCAGGGGTGAGACCGAGCAGTACTTC CSVGRGETEQYF
few TRBJ2-5 TRBV7-9 . TGTGCCAGCTCCCAGGGAGGCTGGCAAGAGACCCAGTACTTC CASSQGGWQETQYF
. TRBJ2-1 TRBV3-1 TRBD2 TGTGCCAGCAGCCAAGTAGCGGGAGACGGGAATGAGCAGTTCTTC CASSQVAGDGNEQFF
. TRBJ2-1 TRBV4-2 . TGTGCCAGCAGCCAAGACGGGAATGGTGATGAGCAGTTCTTC CASSQDGNGDEQFF
few TRBJ1-1 TRBV4-1 TRBD1 TGCGCCAGCAGCCAATACTTACAGGGGGCGGTGGGTACTGAAGCTTTCTTT CASSQYLQGAVGTEAFF
. TRBJ1-2 TRBV12-3/TRBV12-4 . TGTGCCAGCAGTTTATTTGGGTTCGGGATGTCTGGCTACACCTTC CASSLFGFGMSGYTF
. TRBJ2-7 TRBV28 . TGTGCCAGCAGATCGGGACATTACGAGCAGTACTTC CASRSGHYEQYF
. TRBJ2-7 TRBV12-3/TRBV12-4 . TGTGCCAGCAGTTTAGCGGAACTTGAGTACGAGCAGTACTTC CASSLAELEYEQYF
. TRBJ2-3 TRBV4-1 . TGCGCCAGCAGCCAAGATTGGCAGGGGCTGACAGATACGCAGTATTTT CASSQDWQGLTDTQYF
few TRBJ2-7 TRBV27 . TGTGCCAGCAGGAACTCTGGGCTAGCGTCCTACGAGCAGTACTTC CASRNSGLASYEQYF
. TRBJ2-7 TRBV7-2 . TGTGCCAGCAGTATAGCATGGCTCCCTGGCTACGAGCAGTACTTC CASSIAWLPGYEQYF
. TRBJ2-7 TRBV7-9 TRBD2 TGTGCCAGCAGCTTAGCGCTGGCGGGAGCGCAGGAGCAGTACTTC CASSLALAGAQEQYF
. TRBJ2-1 TRBV5-1 TRBD2 TGCGCCAGCAGCTTCCTTGACGGGGGGAGCTCCTACAATGAGCAGTTCTTC CASSFLDGGSSYNEQFF
. TRBJ2-3 TRBV4-2 TRBD2 TGTGCCAGCAGCCAAGATTGGAGACTAGCGGGAGTTCGGAGAGATACGCAGTATTTT CASSQDWRLAGVRRDTQYF
. TRBJ1-2 TRBV29-1 . TGCAGCGTTGCCAGCTCAGGGAATGGCTACACCTTC CSVASSGNGYTF
. TRBJ1-2 TRBV5-1 . TGCGCCAGCAGCTTGGCCCCGGGAGCTAACTATGGCTACACCTTC CASSLAPGANYGYTF
. TRBJ2-7 TRBV7-9 TRBD2 TGTGCCAGCAGCTTACCCCAAGGCATCCCTCGGGCGGGAGTTGTCTACGAGCAGTACTTC CASSLPQGIPRAGVVYEQYF
. TRBJ1-1 TRBV7-2 . TGTGCCAGCAGCTTAGTAGGGAACATGAACACTGAAGCTTTCTTT CASSLVGNMNTEAFF
. TRBJ2-7 TRBV6-6 . TGTGCCAGCAGTACCGGACGAGGGGGCTACGAGCAGTACTTC CASSTGRGGYEQYF
many TRBJ2-1 TRBV11-2 TRBD1 TGTGCCAGCAGCTTAGGGACAGGGTACAATGAGCAGTTCTTC CASSLGTGYNEQFF
. TRBJ2-7 TRBV5-1 TRBD1 TGCGCCAGCAGTCCAGTCCTCCGGGACAGCTCCTACGAGCAGTACTTC CASSPVLRDSSYEQYF
. TRBJ1-2 TRBV20-1 . TGCAGTGCTAAGAACACACAGGGACGGTACTATGGCTACACCTTC CSAKNTQGRYYGYTF
. TRBJ1-2 TRBV6-6 TRBD1 TGTGCCAGCAGTTACTCGAGCCAGGGGGCAGCCTATGGCTACACCTTC CASSYSSQGAAYGYTF
once TRBJ1-2 TRBV15 . TGTGCCACCAGCAGAGGAGGGACCTATGGCTACACCTTC CATSRGGTYGYTF
few TRBJ1-6 TRBV20-1 . TGCAGTGCTAGAGTTGGGGACATTTCACCCCTCCACTTT CSARVGDISPLHF
few TRBJ1-4 TRBV5-1 . TGCGCCAGCAGCTGGTCAGGTGCGCCTAATGAAAAACTGTTTTTT CASSWSGAPNEKLFF
. TRBJ1-1 TRBV7-9 . TGTGCCAGCAGCCCAGAGGGGGCTGAAGCTTTCTTT CASSPEGAEAFF
. TRBJ2-3 TRBV12-3/TRBV12-4 TRBD2 TGTGCCAGCAACCTAGCGGGGGGTCTCGCAGATACGCAGTATTTT CASNLAGGLADTQYF
. TRBJ1-2 TRBV29-1 . TGCAGCGTTGAATTAAGTGGGTATGGCTACACCTTC CSVELSGYGYTF
few TRBJ2-3 TRBV7-9 TRBD2 TGTGCCAGCAGCTACCTAGCGGGGTTCACAGATACGCAGTATTTT CASSYLAGFTDTQYF
. TRBJ2-5 TRBV12-3/TRBV12-4 . TGTGCCAGCAGTTTAGACGTGTTGACCCAGTACTTC CASSLDVLTQYF
. TRBJ2-1 TRBV5-1 TRBD2 TGCGCCAGCAGCTCGGGACTATTCACCTACAATGAGCAGTTCTTC CASSSGLFTYNEQFF
. TRBJ2-7 TRBV6-2/TRBV6-3 . TGTGCCAGCAGCGAGACAGGTCTTACCTACGAGCAGTACTTC CASSETGLTYEQYF
once TRBJ2-5 TRBV11-1 . TGTGCCAGCAGCTTACCGGGGGACGGGCAGACCCAGTACTTC CASSLPGDGQTQYF
few TRBJ2-4 TRBV28 TRBD2 TGTGCCAGCAGTTTAGGCGGGGGGGCCGCCAAAAACATTCAGTACTTC CASSLGGGAAKNIQYF
. TRBJ1-2 TRBV27 . TGTGCCAGCAGTTTGGGCAGGGAAGGTGGCTACACCTTC CASSLGREGGYTF
few TRBJ2-5 TRBV29-1 . TGCAGCGTTGCCCCAGGGGCACAAGAGACCCAGTACTTC CSVAPGAQETQYF
few TRBJ2-1 TRBV4-2 . TGTGCCAGCAGCCCCCGGACTCCTAACAATGAGCAGTTCTTC CASSPRTPNNEQFF
. TRBJ2-5 TRBV29-1 . TGCAGCGTTCCCTCCGGGGGGCAGGGACGACTCCAAGAGACCCAGTACTTC CSVPSGGQGRLQETQYF